Sequencing of this T cell receptor (beta chain) was carried out in a study of beta chain features in type 1 diabetes. CDR3 length: 15 residues. The germline CDR1 and CDR2 sequences are SGHNT and YYREEE (reference sequence). J gave up 7 bases and V 4 bases, and 8 bases lay outside the gene matches. What was sequenced were expressed TCRB transcripts, since all of the isolated RNA had been reverse transcribed. Profiling relied on immunoSEQ multiplex PCR, and the TCRdb table lists in-frame clones only, not all of them. The table lists approximately 250,000 clones, over 9.5% of them singletons. The receptor was isolated from a woman between 18 and 29 years old in good health. The chain couples TRBV5-4 to TRBJ2-1; the match to TRBD2 covers 10 bases. Source material: naive CD4+ T cells from blood. CDR3 sequence reads: CASSRSGGLGNEQFF. CDR3 DNA: TGTGCCAGCAGCCGTAGCGGGGGGCTGGGTAATGAGCAGTTCTTC.